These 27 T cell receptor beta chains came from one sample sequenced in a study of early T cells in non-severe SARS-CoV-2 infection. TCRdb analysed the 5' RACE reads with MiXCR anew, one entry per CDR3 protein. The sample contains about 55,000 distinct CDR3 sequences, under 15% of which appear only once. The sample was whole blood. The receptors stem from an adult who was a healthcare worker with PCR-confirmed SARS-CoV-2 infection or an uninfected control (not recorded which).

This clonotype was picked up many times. As DNA, the CDR3 is TGTGCCAGCAGTTCCGCGGGACTTCTCAATCAGCCCCAGCATTTT. Translating gives CASSSAGLLNQPQHF. This sequence joins TRBV12-3 or TRBV12-4 and TRBJ1-5, with D possibly TRBD1 on 5 matching bases. V gave up 4 bases and J gave up 3 bases, with 13 bases separating them. CDR3 size: 15 residues.

CDR3 coding DNA: TGTGCCAGCAGTTACGGGGGGGGAGCGACGCAGTATTTT. Residues: CASSYGGGATQYF. V usage is TRBV6-5 and J usage is TRBJ2-3, with 7 positions matching TRBD2. Germline assignment: CDR1 MNHEY and CDR2 SVGAGI. The junction had 5 bases not matched to a gene; V was cut back by 2 bases and J by 9 bases. This CDR3 is built from 13 residues.

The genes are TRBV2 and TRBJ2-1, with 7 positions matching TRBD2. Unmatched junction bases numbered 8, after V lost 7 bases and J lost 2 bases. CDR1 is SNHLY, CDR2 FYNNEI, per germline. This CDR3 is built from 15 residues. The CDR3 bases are TGTGCCAGCACATCCAGCGGGAAAACCTACAATGAGCAGTTCTTC. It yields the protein CASTSSGKTYNEQFF.

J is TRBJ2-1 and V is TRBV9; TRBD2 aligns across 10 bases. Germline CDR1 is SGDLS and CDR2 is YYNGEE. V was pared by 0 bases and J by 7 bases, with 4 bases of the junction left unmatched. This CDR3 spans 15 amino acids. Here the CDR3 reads CASSVGQREGNEQFF. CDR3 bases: TGTGCCAGCAGCGTAGGTCAGCGGGAGGGGAATGAGCAGTTCTTC.

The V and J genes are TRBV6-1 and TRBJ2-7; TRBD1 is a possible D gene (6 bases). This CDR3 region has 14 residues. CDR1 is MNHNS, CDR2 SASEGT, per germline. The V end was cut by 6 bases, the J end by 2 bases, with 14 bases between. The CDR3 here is CASRTGPAAYEQYF. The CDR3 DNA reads TGTGCCAGCAGGACAGGCCCCGCCGCCTACGAGCAGTACTTC.

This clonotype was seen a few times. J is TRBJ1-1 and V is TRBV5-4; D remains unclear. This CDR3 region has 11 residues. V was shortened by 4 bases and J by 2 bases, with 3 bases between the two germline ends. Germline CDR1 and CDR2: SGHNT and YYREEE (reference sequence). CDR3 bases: TGTGCCAGCAGCATAAACACTGAAGCTTTCTTT. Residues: CASSINTEAFF.

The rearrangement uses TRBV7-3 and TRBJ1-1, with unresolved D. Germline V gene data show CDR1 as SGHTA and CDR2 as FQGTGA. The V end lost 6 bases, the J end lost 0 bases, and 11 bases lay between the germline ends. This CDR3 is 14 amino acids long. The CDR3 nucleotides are TGTGCCAGCAGGCCCGGACCCATGAACACTGAAGCTTTCTTT. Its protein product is CASRPGPMNTEAFF.

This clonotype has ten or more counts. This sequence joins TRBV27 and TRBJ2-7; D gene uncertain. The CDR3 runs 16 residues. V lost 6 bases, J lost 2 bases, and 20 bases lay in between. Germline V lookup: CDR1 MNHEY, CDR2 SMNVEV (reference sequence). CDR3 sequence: CASRPRGTAAPYEQYF. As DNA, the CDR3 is TGTGCCAGCAGACCGCGCGGAACAGCCGCTCCCTACGAGCAGTACTTC.

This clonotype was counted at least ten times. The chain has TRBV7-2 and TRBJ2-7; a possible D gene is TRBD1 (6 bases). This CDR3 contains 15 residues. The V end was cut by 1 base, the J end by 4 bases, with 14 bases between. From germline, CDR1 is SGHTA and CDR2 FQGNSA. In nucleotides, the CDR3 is TGTGCCAGCAGCTTAGGGGGGCGGCGTAGGTACGAGCAGTACTTC. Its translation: CASSLGGRRRYEQYF.

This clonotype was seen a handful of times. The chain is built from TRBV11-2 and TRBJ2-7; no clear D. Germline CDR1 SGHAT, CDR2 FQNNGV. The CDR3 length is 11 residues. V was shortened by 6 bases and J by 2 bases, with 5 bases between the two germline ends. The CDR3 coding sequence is TGTGCCAGCAGGCAAGCCTACGAGCAGTACTTC. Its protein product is CASRQAYEQYF.

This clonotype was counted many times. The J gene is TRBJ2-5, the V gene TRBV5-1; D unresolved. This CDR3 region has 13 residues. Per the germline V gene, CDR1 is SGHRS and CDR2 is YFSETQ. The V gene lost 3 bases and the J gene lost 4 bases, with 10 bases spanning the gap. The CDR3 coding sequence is TGCGCCAGCAGCTCGGGCGATTCAGAGACCCAGTACTTC. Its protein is CASSSGDSETQYF.

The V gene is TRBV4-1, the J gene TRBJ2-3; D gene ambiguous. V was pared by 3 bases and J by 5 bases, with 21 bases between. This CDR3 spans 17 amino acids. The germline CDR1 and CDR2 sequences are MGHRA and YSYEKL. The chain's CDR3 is CASSQPPRTPKRDTQYF. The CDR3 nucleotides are TGCGCCAGCAGCCAGCCGCCCAGGACCCCCAAGCGAGATACGCAGTATTTT.

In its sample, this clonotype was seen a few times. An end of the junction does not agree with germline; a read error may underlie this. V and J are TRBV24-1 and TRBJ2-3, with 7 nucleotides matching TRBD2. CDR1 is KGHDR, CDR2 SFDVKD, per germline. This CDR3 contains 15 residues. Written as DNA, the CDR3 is TGTGCCACCAGTGATCGGGGGAGGGGCACAGATACGAAGTATTTT. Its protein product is CATSDRGRGTDTKYF.

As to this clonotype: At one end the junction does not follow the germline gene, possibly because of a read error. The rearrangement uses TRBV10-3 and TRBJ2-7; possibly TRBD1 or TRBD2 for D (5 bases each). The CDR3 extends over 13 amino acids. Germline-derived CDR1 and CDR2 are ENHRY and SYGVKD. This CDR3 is CAISTRDGNERYF. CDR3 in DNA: TGTGCCATCTCCACACGGGACGGGAACGAGCGGTACTTC.

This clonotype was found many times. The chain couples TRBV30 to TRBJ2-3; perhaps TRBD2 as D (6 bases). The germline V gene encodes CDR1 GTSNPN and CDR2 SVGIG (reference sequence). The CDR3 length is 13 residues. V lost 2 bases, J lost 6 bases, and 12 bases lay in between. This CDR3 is CAWSRGWEDTQYF. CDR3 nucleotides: TGTGCCTGGAGTCGGGGGTGGGAGGATACGCAGTATTTT. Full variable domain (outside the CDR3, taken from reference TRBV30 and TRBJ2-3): SQTIHQWPATLVQPVGSPLSLECTVEGTSNPNLYWYRQAAGRGLQLLFYSVGIGQISSEVPQNLSASRPQDRQFILSSKKLLLSDSGFYLCAWSRGWEDTQYFGPGTRLTVL.

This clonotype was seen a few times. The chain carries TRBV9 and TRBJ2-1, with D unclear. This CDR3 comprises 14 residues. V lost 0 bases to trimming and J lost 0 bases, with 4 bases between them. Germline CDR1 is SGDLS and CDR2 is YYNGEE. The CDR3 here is CASSVGGSYNEQFF. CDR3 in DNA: TGTGCCAGCAGCGTAGGCGGCTCCTACAATGAGCAGTTCTTC.

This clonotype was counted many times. The CDR3 protein is CASSKNCGRATNEKLFF. The DNA of the CDR3 is TGCGCCAGCAGTAAGAACTGCGGTCGTGCAACTAATGAAAAACTGTTTTTT. V gene TRBV23-1 combines with J gene TRBJ1-4; D is ambiguous. TRBV23-1 has ORF status, its function being uncertain. The CDR3 extends over 17 amino acids. The ends were cut back, 5 bases at V and 0 bases at J, with 16 bases in the middle.

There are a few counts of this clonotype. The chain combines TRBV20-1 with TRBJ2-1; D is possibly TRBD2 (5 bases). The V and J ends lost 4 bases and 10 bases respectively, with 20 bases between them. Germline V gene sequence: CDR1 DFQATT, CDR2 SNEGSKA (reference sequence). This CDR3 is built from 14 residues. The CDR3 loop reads CSAIARESRHEQFF. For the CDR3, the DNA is TGCAGTGCTATAGCACGGGAATCCCGGCACGAGCAGTTCTTC.

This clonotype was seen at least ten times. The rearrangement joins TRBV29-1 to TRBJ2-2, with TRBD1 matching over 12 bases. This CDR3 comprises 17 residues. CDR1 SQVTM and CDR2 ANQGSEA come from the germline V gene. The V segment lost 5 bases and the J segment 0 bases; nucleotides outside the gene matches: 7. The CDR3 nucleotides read TGCAGCGTTAGGGACAGGGGGCCGAGAACGAACACCGGGGAGCTGTTTTTT. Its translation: CSVRDRGPRTNTGELFF.

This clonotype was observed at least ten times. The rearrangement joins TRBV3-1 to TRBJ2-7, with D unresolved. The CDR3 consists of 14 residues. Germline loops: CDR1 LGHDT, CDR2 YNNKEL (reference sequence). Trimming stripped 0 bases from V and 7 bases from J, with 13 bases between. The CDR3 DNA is TGTGCCAGCAGCCAAGACCCGTGGTTGAGGGAGCAGTACTTC. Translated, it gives CASSQDPWLREQYF.

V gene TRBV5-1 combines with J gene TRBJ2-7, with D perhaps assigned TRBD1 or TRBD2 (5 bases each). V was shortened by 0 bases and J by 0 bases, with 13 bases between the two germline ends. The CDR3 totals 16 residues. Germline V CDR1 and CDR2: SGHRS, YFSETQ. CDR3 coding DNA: TGCGCCAGCAGCTTGGCCGGGACCGTTTACTCCTACGAGCAGTACTTC. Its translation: CASSLAGTVYSYEQYF.

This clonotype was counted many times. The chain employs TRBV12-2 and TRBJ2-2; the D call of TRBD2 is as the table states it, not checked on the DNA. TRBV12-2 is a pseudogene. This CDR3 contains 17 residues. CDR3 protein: CASRFTRAQRNTGELFF. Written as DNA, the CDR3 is TGTGCAAGTCGCTTCACCAGGGCCCAAAGGAACACCGGGGAGCTGTTTTTT.

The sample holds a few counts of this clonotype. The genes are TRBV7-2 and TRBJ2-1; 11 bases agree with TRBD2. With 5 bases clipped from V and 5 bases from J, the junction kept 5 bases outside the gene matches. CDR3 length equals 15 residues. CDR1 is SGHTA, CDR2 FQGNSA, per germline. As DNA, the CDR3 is TGTGCCAGCAGCCGGACTAGCGGGTCGAACAATGAGCAGTTCTTC. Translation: CASSRTSGSNNEQFF.

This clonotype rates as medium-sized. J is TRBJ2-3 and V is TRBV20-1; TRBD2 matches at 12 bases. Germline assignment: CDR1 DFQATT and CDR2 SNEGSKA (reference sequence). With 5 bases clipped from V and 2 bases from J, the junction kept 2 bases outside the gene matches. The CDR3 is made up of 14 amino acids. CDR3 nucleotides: TGCAGTGCTTGGACTAGCGGGGTCACAGATACGCAGTATTTT. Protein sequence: CSAWTSGVTDTQYF.

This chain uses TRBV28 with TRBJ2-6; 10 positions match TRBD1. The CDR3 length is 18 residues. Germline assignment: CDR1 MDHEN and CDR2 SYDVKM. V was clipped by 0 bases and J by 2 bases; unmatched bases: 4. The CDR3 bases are TGTGCCAGCAGTTTATGGGGACAGGGGAAAACTGGGGCCAACGTCCTGACTTTC. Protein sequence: CASSLWGQGKTGANVLTF.

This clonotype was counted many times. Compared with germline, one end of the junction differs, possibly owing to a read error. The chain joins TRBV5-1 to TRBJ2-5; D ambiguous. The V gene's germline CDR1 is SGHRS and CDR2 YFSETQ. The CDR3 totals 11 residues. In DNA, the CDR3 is TGTGCCAGCAGCCTTCAAGAGACCCAGTACTTC. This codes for CASSLQETQYF.

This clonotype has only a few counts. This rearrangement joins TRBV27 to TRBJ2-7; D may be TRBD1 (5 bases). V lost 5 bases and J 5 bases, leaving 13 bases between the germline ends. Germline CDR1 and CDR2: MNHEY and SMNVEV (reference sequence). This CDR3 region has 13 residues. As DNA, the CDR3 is TGTGCCAGCAGTCCTCCAGGGTTGCACGAGCAGTACTTC. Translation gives CASSPPGLHEQYF.